This entry lists 24 T cell receptor beta chains sequenced from one sample in a study of CD8+ T cells in alopecia areata. cDNA serving as the sequencing template came from extracted, reverse transcribed RNA. Clones were sequenced by immunoSEQ multiplex PCR, and TCRdb holds only the in-frame ones, with some missing. Of approximately 30,000 clones in the sample, approximately 60% were seen once. Sequencing used NKG2D-high CD8+ T cells sorted from blood. Receptors originate from a human donor with alopecia areata.

In regard to this clone: The junction shows a germline mismatch at one end, possibly a read error. The chain uses TRBV7-9 and TRBJ2-3, with D possibly being TRBD2 (6 bases). Germline-derived CDR1 and CDR2 are SEHNR and FQNEAQ (reference sequence). This CDR3 region has 16 residues. As DNA, the CDR3 is TGCGCCAGCAGCTTAGGGTCTGCGGGATACACAGATACGCAGTATTTT. Its protein is CASSLGSAGYTDTQYF.

The chain joins TRBV27 to TRBJ1-2, with D unresolved. With 0 bases removed from V and 7 bases from J, the gap between germline ends came to 15 bases. The germline CDR1 and CDR2 sequences are MNHEY and SMNVEV (reference sequence). This CDR3 comprises 15 residues. The CDR3 DNA is TGTGCCAGCAGTTTATCGTCGGCAATCTTAAGTGGCTACACCTTC. Amino acids: CASSLSSAILSGYTF.

V and J are TRBV7-6 and TRBJ2-1; D gene unclear. Germline loops: CDR1 SGHVS, CDR2 FNYEAQ. V was cut by 5 bases and J by 6 bases, with 11 bases left in between. This CDR3 spans 13 amino acids. CDR3 protein: CASSPSGANEQFF. The CDR3 DNA reads TGTGCCAGCAGCCCATCTGGCGCCAATGAGCAGTTCTTC.

Written as DNA, the CDR3 is TGCGCCAGCAGCCAGGTGACAGGGGCCTACGAGCAGTACTTC. The encoded protein is CASSQVTGAYEQYF. The chain carries TRBV4-3 and TRBJ2-7, with 8 bases fitting TRBD1. The CDR3 extends over 14 amino acids. The V gene's germline CDR1 is LGHNA and CDR2 YSLEER. The V and J ends lost 3 bases and 2 bases, in that order; junction bases with no gene match: 3.

The CDR3 bases are TGTGCCATCAGTGAGTTCAGGTTGGCGGGAGAGCACACAGATACGCAGTATTTT. Protein product: CAISEFRLAGEHTDTQYF. The chain joins TRBV10-3 to TRBJ2-3, with TRBD2 matching over 7 bases. The CDR3 extends over 18 amino acids. Trimming removed 1 base from V and 2 bases from J; junction bases left unmatched: 12. From germline, CDR1 is ENHRY and CDR2 SYGVKD.

In its sample, this clone was seen a few times. V usage is TRBV28 and J usage is TRBJ2-7; the match to TRBD1 covers 12 bases. The V segment lost 7 bases and the J segment 4 bases; nucleotides outside the gene matches: 8. The CDR3 covers 15 residues. CDR1 is MDHEN and CDR2 is SYDVKM in the germline V gene. CDR3 residues: CASTAPGQGAYEQYF. CDR3 DNA: TGTGCCAGCACCGCCCCGGGACAGGGGGCGTACGAGCAGTACTTC.

This chain uses TRBV5-1 with TRBJ2-3, with no clear D. The ends were cut back, 0 bases at V and 4 bases at J, with 3 bases in the middle. Germline loops: CDR1 SGHRS, CDR2 YFSETQ. This CDR3 region has 12 residues. The DNA of the CDR3 is TGCGCCAGCAGCTTGGAGGCAGATACGCAGTATTTT. Its translation is CASSLEADTQYF.

The chain links TRBV28 to TRBJ2-3; TRBD2 matches at 10 bases. After removal of 1 base from V and 4 bases from J, the junction contained 8 bases not matched to a gene. Germline CDR1 and CDR2: MDHEN and SYDVKM. The CDR3 contains 17 residues. The CDR3 DNA is TGTGCCAGCAGTTTATCCCTAGCGGGAGCAGGGGCAGATACGCAGTATTTT. Translating it yields CASSLSLAGAGADTQYF.

The chain is built from TRBV19 and TRBJ2-1; D not resolved. V was cut by 3 bases and J by 6 bases, with 6 bases left in between. The CDR3 has 12 residues. Germline values: CDR1 LNHDA, CDR2 SQIVND (reference sequence). This chain's CDR3 is CASSMAGNEQFF. CDR3 nucleotides: TGTGCCAGTAGTATGGCCGGCAATGAGCAGTTCTTC.

This chain joins TRBV6-5 and TRBJ2-1, with 10 bases identical to TRBD2. V shed 4 bases and J 4 bases; nucleotides not matched to a gene: 4. Germline CDR1 and CDR2: MNHEY and SVGAGI. The CDR3 is 15 residues long. The CDR3 DNA follows: TGTGCCAGCAGTTTCCTAGCGGGAGCTTACAATGAGCAGTTCTTC. Protein product: CASSFLAGAYNEQFF.

This chain connects TRBV6-5 to TRBJ2-1; 12 bases line up with TRBD2. Germline CDR1 and CDR2: MNHEY and SVGAGI. J was trimmed by 8 bases and V by 4 bases; bases with no gene match: 9. This CDR3 is built from 16 residues. The CDR3 sequence: CASSSLAGGPFDEQFF. The CDR3 DNA follows: TGTGCCAGCAGTTCTCTAGCGGGAGGGCCTTTCGATGAGCAGTTCTTC.

The chain carries TRBV15 and TRBJ2-7; 8 bases line up with TRBD1. The CDR3 sequence is 15 residues long. Per the germline V gene, CDR1 is LNHNV and CDR2 is YYDKDF (reference sequence). Unmatched junction bases numbered 10, after V lost 3 bases and J lost 6 bases. CDR3 nucleotides: TGTGCCACCAGCAGGTCAGGACAGGGCAACGGCGAGCAGTACTTC. As protein: CATSRSGQGNGEQYF.

The genes are TRBV5-1 and TRBJ2-2, with 7 bases fitting TRBD1. This CDR3 contains 14 residues. Germline-derived CDR1 and CDR2 are SGHRS and YFSETQ. V gave up 3 bases and J gave up 3 bases; unmatched junction bases: 2. DNA for the CDR3: TGCGCCAGCAGCTCCGGGACAGACACCGGGGAGCTGTTTTTT. It yields the protein CASSSGTDTGELFF.

This clone was counted a few times. The V gene is TRBV28, the J gene TRBJ2-4, with D perhaps matching TRBD1 (6 bases). CDR3 size: 16 residues. Germline loops: CDR1 MDHEN, CDR2 SYDVKM. Trimming left V 6 bases short and J 3 bases short, with 18 bases between. CDR3 sequence: CASSILTTGFKNIQYF. The CDR3 DNA sequence: TGTGCCAGCAGCATATTGACGACAGGATTCAAAAACATTCAGTACTTC.

The genes are TRBV7-9 and TRBJ2-1; 8 bases match TRBD1. The junction had 9 bases not matched to a gene; V was cut back by 6 bases and J by 5 bases. Germline-derived CDR1 and CDR2 are SEHNR and FQNEAQ (reference sequence). The CDR3 loop spans 15 amino acids. The CDR3 sequence is CASRNRGFEDNEQFF. The DNA of the CDR3 is TGTGCCAGCAGGAACAGGGGGTTTGAGGACAATGAGCAGTTCTTC.

This clone was picked up a small number of times. The chain couples TRBV18 to TRBJ2-5; 8 nucleotides agree with TRBD1. CDR1 and CDR2 from the germline V gene are KGHSH and LQKENI. V shed 2 bases and J 6 bases; nucleotides not matched to a gene: 11. The CDR3 totals 16 residues. For the CDR3, the DNA is TGTGCCAGCTCACCAAATGAACAGGGGGTTGCGCAGACCCAGTACTTC. Protein: CASSPNEQGVAQTQYF.

The gene calls are TRBV5-4 and TRBJ2-5; D not certain. The CDR3 runs to 14 residues. Between the trimmed V and J ends, which lost 0 bases and 4 bases, there was a span of 10 bases. CDR1 SGHNT and CDR2 YYREEE come from the germline V gene (reference sequence). CDR3: CASSLETGPETQYF. CDR3 nucleotide sequence: TGTGCCAGCAGCTTGGAAACCGGGCCAGAGACCCAGTACTTC.

This chain connects TRBV27 to TRBJ2-1; D unresolved. V dropped 4 bases and J dropped 10 bases, with 14 bases sitting between them. This CDR3 has 13 residues. Germline CDR1 reads MNHEY; CDR2 reads SMNVEV (reference sequence). The DNA of the CDR3 is TGTGCCAGCAGTTCGTTCAGCCTCCAGGAGCAGTTCTTC. Translated, it gives CASSSFSLQEQFF.

V usage is TRBV30 and J usage is TRBJ1-4, with TRBD1 identical over 7 bases. This CDR3 is built from 16 residues. J lost 5 bases, V lost 1 base, and 10 bases had no gene match. The germline V gene encodes CDR1 GTSNPN and CDR2 SVGIG (reference sequence). CDR3 DNA sequence: TGTGCCTGGAGTGACCTGGCACAGGGGCCAAATGAAAAACTGTTTTTT. Translation gives CAWSDLAQGPNEKLFF.

V gene TRBV4-2 combines with J gene TRBJ1-2, with D unclear. The CDR3 sequence is 15 residues long. The V end was cut by 0 bases, the J end by 5 bases, with 13 bases between. Per germline, CDR1 LGHNA and CDR2 YNFKEQ. The CDR3 reads CASSQDSKSPYGYTF. CDR3 nucleotides: TGTGCCAGCAGCCAAGATAGCAAATCCCCATATGGCTACACCTTC.

This clone was observed a handful of times. The chain uses TRBV29-1 and TRBJ1-1; the D is unclear. The V and J ends lost 3 bases and 11 bases respectively, with 31 bases between them. CDR1 is SQVTM and CDR2 is ANQGSEA in the germline V gene. The CDR3 spans 17 residues. The CDR3 region is CSVDWVLTEAPYGDAFF. The CDR3 region has the DNA TGCAGCGTTGACTGGGTCCTTACAGAAGCTCCCTATGGTGACGCTTTCTTT.

The V call is TRBV30, the J call TRBJ2-7; the match to TRBD2 covers 7 bases. Germline CDR1 reads GTSNPN; CDR2 reads SVGIG (reference sequence). The ends lost 5 bases at V and 0 bases at J; junction bases unmatched: 4. The CDR3 extends over 13 amino acids. In DNA form, the CDR3 reads TGTGCCTGGGATCGGGGGGACTCCTACGAGCAGTACTTC. Translation gives CAWDRGDSYEQYF.

The V and J genes are TRBV7-7 and TRBJ2-2; 9 positions agree with TRBD1. This CDR3 has 15 amino acids. Trimming took 11 bases from V and 3 from J; bases not matched to a gene: 10. CDR1 is SSHAT, CDR2 FNYEAQ, per germline (reference sequence). The CDR3 loop is CAVPSGQGYTGELFF. In DNA, the CDR3 is TGTGCCGTGCCCTCGGGACAGGGTTACACCGGGGAGCTGTTTTTT.

This chain uses TRBV6-1 with TRBJ2-5; D is possibly TRBD1 (6 bases). Trimming took 6 bases from V and 4 from J, leaving 12 bases between them. The length of the CDR3 is 13 residues. The germline V gene has CDR1 MNHNS and CDR2 SASEGT. The CDR3 protein is CASSGPGVETQYF. CDR3 bases: TGTGCCAGCAGCGGGCCAGGGGTAGAGACCCAGTACTTC.